This T cell receptor (beta chain) was sequenced in a study of response to subunit inactivated influenza vaccine. Study findings and constraints: A suggestion made by the authors is that each seasonal influenza vaccination recruits few new T cells.

This clonotype was seen many times. Its antigen remains unknown. One entry per CDR3 protein, called by TCRdb with MiXCR from the RT-PCR reads. The sample lists 500,000 to 550,000 distinct CDR3 sequences; about 8% were seen once. The TCR comes from a man aged 50-75 years who received an inactivated influenza vaccine. Sequenced here: PBMCs from blood, sampled around 25 months after vaccination.

The CDR3 coding sequence is TGCGCCAGCAGCGGCGCCCAAAAAATAGTCGGGTCCTACGAGCAGTACTTC. Protein product: CASSGAQKIVGSYEQYF. The gene calls are TRBV5-1 and TRBJ2-7; D gene unclear. V dropped 4 bases and J dropped 1 base, with 21 bases sitting between them. The CDR3 runs 17 residues. Germline CDR1 reads SGHRS; CDR2 reads YFSETQ.